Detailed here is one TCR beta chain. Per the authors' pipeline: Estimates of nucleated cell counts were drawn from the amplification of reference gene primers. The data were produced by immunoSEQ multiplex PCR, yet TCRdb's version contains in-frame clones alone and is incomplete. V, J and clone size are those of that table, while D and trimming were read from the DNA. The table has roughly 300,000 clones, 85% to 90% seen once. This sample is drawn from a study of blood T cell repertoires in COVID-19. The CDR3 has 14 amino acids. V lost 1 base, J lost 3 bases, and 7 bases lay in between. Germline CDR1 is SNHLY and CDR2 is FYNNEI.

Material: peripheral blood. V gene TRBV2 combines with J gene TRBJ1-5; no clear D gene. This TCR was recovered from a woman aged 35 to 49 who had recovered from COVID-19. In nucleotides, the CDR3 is TGTGCCAGCAGTGAAGTGGCAGTCAATCAGCCCCAGCATTTT. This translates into CASSEVAVNQPQHF. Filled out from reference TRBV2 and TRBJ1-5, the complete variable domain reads EPEVTQTPSHQVTQMGQEVILRCVPISNHLYFYWYRQILGQKVEFLVSFYNNEISEKSEIFDDQFSVERPDGSNFTLKIRSTKLEDSAMYFCASSEVAVNQPQHFGDGTRLSIL.